A single sample is the source of the 20 T cell receptor beta chains below, sequenced in a study of kidney transplant recipient with SARS-CoV-2 infection. MiXCR, run by TCRdb on the reads, gives a single entry per CDR3 protein. The data hold about 250,000 distinct CDR3 sequences, with 29% observed a single time. Sequencing was performed on a blood sample, taken at baseline and around day 120 from a kidney transplant recipient. Source of these receptors: a male patient aged 25-45 years who had COVID-19 and was a kidney transplant recipient. Some T cells may be the graft donor's.

This clonotype was observed a few times. The V and J genes are TRBV6-4 and TRBJ2-5; no firm D call. Germline loops: CDR1 MRHNA, CDR2 SNTAGT. With 6 bases removed from V and 2 bases from J, the gap between germline ends came to 10 bases. The CDR3 contains 13 residues. CDR3 in DNA: TGTGCCAGCAGCCGGACGGCTCAAGAGACCCAGTACTTC. Amino acid sequence: CASSRTAQETQYF.

This clonotype occurred many times. The chain combines TRBV6-5 with TRBJ1-2, with D hard to call. Trimming took 4 bases from V and 4 from J, leaving 22 bases between them. Looked up from germline, CDR1 is MNHEY and CDR2 is SVGAGI. The CDR3 runs 17 residues. This CDR3 reads CASSFRQECRKTYGYTF. CDR3 coding DNA: TGTGCCAGCAGTTTCCGCCAGGAATGTAGAAAGACCTATGGCTACACCTTC.

Many counts were recorded for this clonotype. The chain has TRBV7-6 and TRBJ1-2; D call uncertain. Germline CDR1 and CDR2: SGHVS and FNYEAQ. CDR3 length: 17 residues. The V gene lost 5 bases and the J gene lost 4 bases, with 23 bases spanning the gap. CDR3 protein: CASSPLCESRKTYGYTF. The CDR3, as DNA: TGTGCCAGCAGCCCACTTTGTGAATCTCGAAAGACCTATGGCTACACCTTC. Full variable domain (missing parts from reference TRBV7-6 and TRBJ1-2): GAGVSQSPRYKVTKRGQDVALRCDPISGHVSLYWYRQALGQGPEFLTYFNYEAQQDKSGLPNDRFSAERPEGSISTLTIQRTEQRDSAMYRCASSPLCESRKTYGYTFGSGTRLTVV.

Points on this clonotype: This may be a read error, as it is one base from a much larger clone. The chain has TRBV12-3 or TRBV12-4 and TRBJ1-2; no firm D call. The germline V and J ends were trimmed by 8 bases and 4 bases, with 26 bases remaining between them. The CDR3 contains 17 residues. The CDR3 region has the DNA TGTGCCAGCGGTAAGTATGGCAGCTTCCGAAAGACCTATGGCTACACCTTC. Translated: CASGKYGSFRKTYGYTF.

Concerning this clonotype itself: A much larger clone lies one base from this, so it may be a read error. CDR3 in DNA: TGTGCCAGCAGCAGAATCCAATACCATGGAAGGACCTATGGCTACACCTTC. Protein sequence: CASSRIQYHGRTYGYTF. The chain is built from TRBV7-9 and TRBJ1-2; unclear D gene. Trimming left V 5 bases short and J 4 bases short, with 23 bases between. This CDR3 spans 17 amino acids. CDR1 and CDR2 from the germline V gene are SEHNR and FQNEAQ (reference sequence).

The rearrangement joins TRBV7-6 to TRBJ1-1; perhaps TRBD1 as D (5 bases). Germline V gene data show CDR1 as SGHVS and CDR2 as FNYEAQ. Trimming took off 11 bases at V and 8 bases at J, with 21 bases between the two ends. The CDR3 consists of 13 residues. The CDR3 reads CAGIKGSGTEAFF. In nucleotides, the CDR3 is TGTGCCGGGATAAAGGGATCGGGGACCGAAGCTTTCTTT.

Ten or more counts support this clonotype. The V gene is TRBV4-2, the J gene TRBJ2-1, with 12 bases fitting TRBD2. CDR3 length: 17 residues. With V trimmed by 2 bases and J by 5 bases, 7 bases remained unmatched. Germline CDR1 reads LGHNA; CDR2 reads YNFKEQ. CDR3 loop: CASSQILSSGGDNEQFF. CDR3 nucleotides: TGTGCCAGCAGCCAAATCCTCTCTAGCGGGGGGGACAATGAGCAGTTCTTC.

As regards this clonotype: This may be a read error: a much more frequent sequence differs by one nucleotide. J is TRBJ1-5 and V is TRBV20-1; no clear D. The germline gives CDR1 DFQATT, CDR2 SNEGSKA (reference sequence). The CDR3 loop spans 13 amino acids. CDR3 residues: CSVRVPSQQPQHF. The CDR3 coding sequence is TGCAGTGTTAGAGTACCCTCGCAGCAGCCCCAGCATTTT.

Turning to this clonotype: Possible read error: a much larger clone is one base away. CDR3: CASSSRWWGYGQYF. The CDR3 DNA sequence: TGTGCCAGCAGCTCTCGGTGGTGGGGCTACGGGCAGTACTTC. The J gene is TRBJ2-1, the V gene TRBV7-2, with D maybe TRBD1 (5 bases). The J call is uncertain, as TRBJ2-7 better fits the DNA end. Germline CDR1 reads SGHTA; CDR2 reads FQGNSA. CDR3 length equals 14 residues.

This clonotype was seen at least ten times. The rearrangement links TRBV19 to TRBJ2-7; D not certain. This CDR3 has 14 amino acids. Germline CDR1 LNHDA, CDR2 SQIVND (reference sequence). With 2 bases removed from V and 7 bases from J, the gap between germline ends came to 15 bases. CDR3 sequence reads: CASSITVVRGEQYF. CDR3 sequence (DNA): TGTGCCAGTAGTATAACGGTAGTTCGCGGAGAGCAGTACTTC.

On this clonotype: A far larger clone is one base from this, pointing to a likely read error. V and J are TRBV6-5 and TRBJ1-5; tentative D call: TRBD1 (5 bases). The CDR3 loop spans 14 amino acids. The germline V gene encodes CDR1 MNHEY and CDR2 SVGAGI. The germline V and J ends were trimmed by 7 bases and 6 bases, with 16 bases remaining between them. CDR3 DNA sequence: TGTGCCAGCAATCACCCAGGGACCGCTCAGCCCCAGCATTTT. Translating gives CASNHPGTAQPQHF.

This clonotype appeared many times. The chain carries TRBV6-5 and TRBJ2-7, with D unclear. This CDR3 region has 14 residues. V lost 0 bases to trimming and J lost 5 bases, with 11 bases between them. CDR1 and CDR2 from the germline V gene are MNHEY and SVGAGI. The CDR3 DNA is TGTGCCAGCAGTTACTCCATACCTCCCCACGAGCAGTACTTC. It specifies CASSYSIPPHEQYF.

A word on this clonotype: One base away lies a much larger clone, so this may be a sequencing read error. V gene TRBV25-1 combines with J gene TRBJ2-2; the D gene is possibly TRBD1 (6 bases). The CDR3 is made up of 12 amino acids. Germline V gives CDR1 MGHDK, CDR2 SYGVNS. The V and J ends lost 11 bases and 7 bases respectively, with 14 bases between them. The CDR3 spells CAATQGNGELFF. CDR3 nucleotides: TGTGCCGCTACGCAGGGGAACGGGGAGCTGTTTTTT.

This clonotype was counted at least ten times. CDR3 coding DNA: TGTGCCAGCAGTGCCTCCGAGGGAGGGAATTCACCCCTCCACTTT. Translated, it gives CASSASEGGNSPLHF. The rearrangement joins TRBV6-4 to TRBJ1-6, with D unclear. This CDR3 spans 15 amino acids. Trimming took 4 bases from V and 7 from J, leaving 14 bases between them. Germline lookup yields CDR1 MRHNA and CDR2 SNTAGT.

The table lists this clonotype with many counts. V is TRBV11-2 and J is TRBJ1-6; 7 bases line up with TRBD1. Germline loops: CDR1 SGHAT, CDR2 FQNNGV. CDR3 length: 15 residues. V was clipped by 5 bases and J by 4 bases; unmatched bases: 5. The CDR3 sequence: CASSAIQGYNSPLHF. DNA for the CDR3: TGTGCCAGCAGCGCCATACAGGGGTATAATTCACCCCTCCACTTT.

Notes on this clonotype: It may be a read error: a sequence one base away is much more abundant. V is TRBV7-9 and J is TRBJ1-5; D call uncertain. This CDR3 has 15 residues. From germline, CDR1 is SEHNR and CDR2 FQNEAQ (reference sequence). Trimming cost V 1 base and J 5 bases, with 12 bases left between them. The CDR3, as DNA: TGTGCCAGCAGCTTAGGGGCAGTGCTAGATCAGCCCCAGCATTTT. It is translated as CASSLGAVLDQPQHF.

This clonotype was seen more than once but under ten times. V and J are TRBV6-1 and TRBJ2-5; no clear D gene. This CDR3 spans 13 amino acids. V lost 1 base and J lost 5, with 8 bases in between. CDR1 is MNHNS, CDR2 SASEGT, per germline. This CDR3 is CASSEGSRETQYF. The CDR3 DNA is TGTGCCAGCAGTGAAGGTTCTCGGGAGACCCAGTACTTC.

This clonotype appeared many times. The chain links TRBV27 to TRBJ1-4; 10 nucleotides match TRBD1. In germline, CDR1 is MNHEY, CDR2 SMNVEV (reference sequence). Germline trimming cut 5 bases from V and 13 bases from J; bases unmatched to any gene: 13. The CDR3 is made up of 15 amino acids. This CDR3 is CASSRWDRGHGGLFF. CDR3 DNA: TGTGCCAGCAGTCGATGGGACAGGGGCCATGGGGGACTGTTTTTT.

On this clonotype: With a much larger clone just one base away, this may be a read error. V is TRBV5-1 and J is TRBJ1-1; D not resolved. Germline assignment: CDR1 SGHRS and CDR2 YFSETQ. The CDR3 runs to 13 residues. The CDR3 DNA follows: TGCGCCAGCAGCTGGCTAGGGATCACTGGAGCTTTCTTT. Protein sequence: CASSWLGITGAFF.

This clonotype was seen ten or more times. This chain connects TRBV18 to TRBJ1-2; D gene ambiguous. CDR1 and CDR2 from the germline V gene are KGHSH and LQKENI. V shed 2 bases and J shed 2 bases, with 6 bases lying between them. This CDR3 has 13 amino acids. The CDR3 loop reads CASSPTENYGYTF. CDR3 coding DNA: TGTGCCAGCTCACCAACAGAGAACTATGGCTACACCTTC. The variable domain in full, with the rest retrieved from reference TRBV18 and TRBJ1-2, is NAGVMQNPRHLVRRRGQEARLRCSPMKGHSHVYWYRQLPEEGLKFMVYLQKENIIDESGMPKERFSAEFPKEGPSILRIQQVVRGDSAAYFCASSPTENYGYTFGSGTRLTVV.